This record covers a single T cell receptor beta chain. What it binds is unknown. The data were taken from a study of Ad26.COV2.S vaccination and SARS-CoV-2 variants. Study-level background: Into the muscle, Ad26.COV2.S was dosed once or twice, 56 days apart. Whole-study findings and limits: People given the vaccine had a wider spike-specific TCR breadth than placebo recipients did.

Looked up from germline, CDR1 is SGHVS and CDR2 is FNYEAQ. V was trimmed by 5 bases and J by 4 bases, leaving 11 bases between them. The CDR3 totals 13 residues. Stated treatment: approximately 18 received Ad26.COV2.S at low or high dose, single or two shots; five or six received placebo; per-sample allocation not given. It was on day 63 after the first vaccine or placebo injection that samples were taken. Aged 18-55 years, donor was enrolled in Boston in 2020. Expressing Wuhan-strain SARS-CoV-2 spike, an Ad26 vector served as the vaccine. This table comes from immunoSEQ multiplex PCR, and its TCRdb copy is limited to in-frame clones, with some not included. Of around 320,000 clones detected, more than 70% appear once; the ten largest clones hold more than 1.5%.

The specimen was peripheral blood, collected in a trial of Ad26.COV2.S vaccine versus placebo. The TCR comes from a person aged 18-65 years who received the Ad26.COV2.S COVID-19 vaccine or a placebo. The V gene is TRBV7-6, the J gene TRBJ1-1, with a tentative D call TRBD1 (5 bases). CDR3 amino acids: CASSGGVSTEAFF. CDR3 in DNA: TGTGCCAGCAGCGGAGGGGTGTCCACTGAAGCTTTCTTT.